This TCR beta chain was captured in a study of vaccination effects on CD4 cells after COVID-19. General study points: In the late period after vaccination, infection- and vaccine-induced clones contracted markedly.

The protocol was immunoSEQ multiplex PCR, while the TCRdb copy is restricted to in-frame clones and leaves out a portion. The sample has 27,000 or so clones, approximately 76% seen once. As regards this clone: Its antigen is not identified.

Within the ViraFEST assay, antigen-specific CD4+ T cells underwent expansion with viral peptide pools prior to sequencing. The culture ran for around nine days before CD4+ T cells were isolated. Nucleocapsid antibodies stayed negative before and after vaccination, showing no earlier SARS-CoV-2 infection. Days 3 and 7 saw half the medium replaced with IL-2 medium. The source of this sequence is a human donor who received a COVID-19 vaccine. Sample: CD4+ T cells from PBMCs cultured with SARS-CoV-2 spike peptides, taken before COVID-19 vaccination.

The CDR3 nucleotides are TGTGCCAGCAGTGAGATGGGCAGCTATGGGGAGCAGTACTTC. Translating gives CASSEMGSYGEQYF. This chain joins TRBV2 and TRBJ2-7; the D is unclear. Trimming pared 3 bases from V and 7 bases from J, leaving 16 bases between. The length of the CDR3 is 14 residues. Germline CDR1 SNHLY, CDR2 FYNNEI.